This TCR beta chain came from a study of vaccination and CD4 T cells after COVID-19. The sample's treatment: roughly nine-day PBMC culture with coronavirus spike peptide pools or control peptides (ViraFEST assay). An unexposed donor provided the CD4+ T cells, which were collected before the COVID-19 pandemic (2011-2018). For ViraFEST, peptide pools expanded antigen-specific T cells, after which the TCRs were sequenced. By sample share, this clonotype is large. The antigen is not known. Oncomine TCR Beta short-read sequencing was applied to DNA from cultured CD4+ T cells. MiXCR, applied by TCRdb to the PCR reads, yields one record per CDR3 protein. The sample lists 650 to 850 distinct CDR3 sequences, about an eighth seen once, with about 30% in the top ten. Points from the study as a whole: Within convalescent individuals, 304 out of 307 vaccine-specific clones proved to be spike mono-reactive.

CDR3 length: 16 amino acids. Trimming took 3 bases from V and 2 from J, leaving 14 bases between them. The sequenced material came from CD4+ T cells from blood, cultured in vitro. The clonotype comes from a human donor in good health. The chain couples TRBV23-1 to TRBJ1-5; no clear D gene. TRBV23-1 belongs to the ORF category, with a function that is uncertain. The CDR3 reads CASSQCEVEGNQPQHF. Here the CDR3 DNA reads TGCGCCAGCAGTCAGTGCGAGGTCGAGGGCAATCAGCCCCAGCATTTT.